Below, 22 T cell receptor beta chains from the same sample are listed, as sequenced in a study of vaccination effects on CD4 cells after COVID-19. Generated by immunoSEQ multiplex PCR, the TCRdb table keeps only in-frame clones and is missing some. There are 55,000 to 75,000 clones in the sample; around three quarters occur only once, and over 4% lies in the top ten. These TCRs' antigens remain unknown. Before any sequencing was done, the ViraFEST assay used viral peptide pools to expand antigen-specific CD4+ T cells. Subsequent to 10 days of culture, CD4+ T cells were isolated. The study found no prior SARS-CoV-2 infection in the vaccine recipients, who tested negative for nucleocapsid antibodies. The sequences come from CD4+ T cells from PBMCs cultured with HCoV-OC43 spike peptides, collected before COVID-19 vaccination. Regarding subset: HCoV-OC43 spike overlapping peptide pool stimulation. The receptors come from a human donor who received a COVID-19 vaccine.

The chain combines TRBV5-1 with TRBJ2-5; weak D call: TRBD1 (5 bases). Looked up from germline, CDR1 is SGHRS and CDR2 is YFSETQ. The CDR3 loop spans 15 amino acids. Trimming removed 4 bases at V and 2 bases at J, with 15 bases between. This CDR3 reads CASSPDGQAQETQYF. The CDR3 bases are TGCGCCAGCAGCCCCGACGGACAAGCTCAAGAGACCCAGTACTTC. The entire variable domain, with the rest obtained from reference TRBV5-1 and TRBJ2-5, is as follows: KAGVTQTPRYLIKTRGQQVTLSCSPISGHRSVSWYQQTPGQGLQFLFEYFSETQRNKGNFPGRFSGRQFSNSRSEMNVSTLELGDSALYLCASSPDGQAQETQYFGPGTRLLVL.

CDR3 amino acids: CSASLRGLSSGNTIYF. The CDR3 nucleotides read TGCAGTGCTAGTCTACGGGGGCTTAGCTCTGGAAACACCATATATTTT. The V and J genes are TRBV20-1 and TRBJ1-3; TRBD1 might be the D (6 bases). This CDR3 contains 16 residues. V lost 3 bases to trimming and J lost 0 bases, with 15 bases between them. The germline gives CDR1 DFQATT, CDR2 SNEGSKA (reference sequence).

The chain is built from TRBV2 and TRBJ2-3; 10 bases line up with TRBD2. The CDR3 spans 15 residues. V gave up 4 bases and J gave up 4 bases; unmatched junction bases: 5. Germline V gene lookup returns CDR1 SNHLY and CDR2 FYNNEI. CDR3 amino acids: CASSGLAGAADTQYF. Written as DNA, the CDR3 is TGTGCCAGCAGTGGGCTAGCGGGGGCAGCAGATACGCAGTATTTT.

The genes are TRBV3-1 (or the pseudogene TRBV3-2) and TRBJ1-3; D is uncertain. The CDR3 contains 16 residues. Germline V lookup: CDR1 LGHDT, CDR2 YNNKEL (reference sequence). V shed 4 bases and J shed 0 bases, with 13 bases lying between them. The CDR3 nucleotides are TGTGCCAGCAGCCCCGATCGATGGACCTCTGGAAACACCATATATTTT. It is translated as CASSPDRWTSGNTIYF.

The CDR3 sequence: CASSLRSGQPQHF. CDR3 DNA sequence: TGTGCCAGCAGCTTACGATCGGGACAGCCCCAGCATTTT. The rearrangement links TRBV7-8 to TRBJ1-5, with D unresolved. The ends were cut back, 2 bases at V and 7 bases at J, with 9 bases in the middle. The CDR3 length is 13 residues. CDR1 SGHVS and CDR2 FQNEAQ come from the germline V gene.

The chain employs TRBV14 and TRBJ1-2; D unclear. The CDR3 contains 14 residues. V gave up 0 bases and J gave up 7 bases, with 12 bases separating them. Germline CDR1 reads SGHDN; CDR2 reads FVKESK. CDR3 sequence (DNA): TGTGCCAGCAGCCAAGATCGGTCGGAACCTGGCTACACCTTC. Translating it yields CASSQDRSEPGYTF.

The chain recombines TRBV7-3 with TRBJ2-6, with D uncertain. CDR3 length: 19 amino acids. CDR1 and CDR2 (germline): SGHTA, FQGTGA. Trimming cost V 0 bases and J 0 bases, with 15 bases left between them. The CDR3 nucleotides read TGTGCCAGCAGCTTAACCCCACGAATTCAACTCTCTGGGGCCAACGTCCTGACTTTC. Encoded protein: CASSLTPRIQLSGANVLTF.

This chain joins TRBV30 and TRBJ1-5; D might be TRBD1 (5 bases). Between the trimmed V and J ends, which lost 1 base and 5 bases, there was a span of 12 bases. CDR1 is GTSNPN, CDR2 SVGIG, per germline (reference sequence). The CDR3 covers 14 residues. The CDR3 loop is CAWSGTQFHQPQHF. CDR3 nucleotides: TGTGCCTGGAGTGGGACACAATTCCATCAGCCCCAGCATTTT.

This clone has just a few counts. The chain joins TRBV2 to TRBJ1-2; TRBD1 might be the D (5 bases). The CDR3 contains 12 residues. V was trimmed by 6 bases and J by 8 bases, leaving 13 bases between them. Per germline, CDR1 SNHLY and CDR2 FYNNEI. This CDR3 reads CASRGDLGGYTF. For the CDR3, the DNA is TGTGCCAGCAGAGGGGACCTCGGGGGCTACACCTTC.

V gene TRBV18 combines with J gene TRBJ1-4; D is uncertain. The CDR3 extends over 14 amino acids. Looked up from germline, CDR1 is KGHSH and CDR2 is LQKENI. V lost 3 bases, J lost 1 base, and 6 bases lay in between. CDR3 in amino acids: CASSPAVTNEKLFF. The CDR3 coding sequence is TGTGCCAGCTCACCGGCAGTAACTAATGAAAAACTGTTTTTT.

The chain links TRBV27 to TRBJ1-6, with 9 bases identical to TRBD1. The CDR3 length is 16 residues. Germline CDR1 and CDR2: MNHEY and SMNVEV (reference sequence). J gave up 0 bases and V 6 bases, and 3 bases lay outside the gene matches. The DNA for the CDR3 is TGTGCCAGCAGGGGGACAGGGACCTCCTATAATTCACCCCTCCACTTT. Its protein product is CASRGTGTSYNSPLHF.

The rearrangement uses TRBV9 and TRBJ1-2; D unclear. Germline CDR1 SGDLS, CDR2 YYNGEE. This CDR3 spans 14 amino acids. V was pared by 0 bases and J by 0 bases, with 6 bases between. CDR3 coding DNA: TGTGCCAGCAGCGTAGTAGGTTCTAACTATGGCTACACCTTC. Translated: CASSVVGSNYGYTF.

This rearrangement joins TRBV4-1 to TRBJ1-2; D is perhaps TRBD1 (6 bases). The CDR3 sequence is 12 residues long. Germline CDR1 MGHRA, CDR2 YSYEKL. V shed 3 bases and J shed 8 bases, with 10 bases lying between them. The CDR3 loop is CASSQNRVGYTF. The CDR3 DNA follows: TGCGCCAGCAGCCAGAACAGGGTAGGCTACACCTTC.

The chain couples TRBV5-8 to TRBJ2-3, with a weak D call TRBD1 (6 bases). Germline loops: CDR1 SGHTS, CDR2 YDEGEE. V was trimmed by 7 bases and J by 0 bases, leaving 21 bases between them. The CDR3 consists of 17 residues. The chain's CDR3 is CASPLGVLGGSTDTQYF. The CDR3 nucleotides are TGTGCCAGCCCCCTAGGGGTCCTAGGGGGTAGCACAGATACGCAGTATTTT.

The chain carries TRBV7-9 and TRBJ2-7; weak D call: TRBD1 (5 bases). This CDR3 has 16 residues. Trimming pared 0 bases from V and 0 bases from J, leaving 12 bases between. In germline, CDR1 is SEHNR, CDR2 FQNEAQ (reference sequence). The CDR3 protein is CASSLALSDSSYEQYV. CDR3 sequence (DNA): TGTGCCAGCAGCTTAGCGTTGTCAGACAGCTCCTACGAGCAGTACGTC.

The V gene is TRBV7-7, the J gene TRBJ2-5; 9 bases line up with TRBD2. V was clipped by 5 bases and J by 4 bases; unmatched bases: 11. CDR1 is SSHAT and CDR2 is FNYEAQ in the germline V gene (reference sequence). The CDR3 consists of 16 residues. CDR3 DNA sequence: TGTGCCAGCAGCATTAGCGGGGGAACCCTCATAGAGACCCAGTACTTC. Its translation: CASSISGGTLIETQYF.

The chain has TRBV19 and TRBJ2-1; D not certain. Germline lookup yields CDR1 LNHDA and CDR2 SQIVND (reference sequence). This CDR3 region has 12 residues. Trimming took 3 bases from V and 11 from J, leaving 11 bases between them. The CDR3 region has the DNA TGTGCCAGTAGTATCGACACGGCGAAGCAGTTCTTC. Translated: CASSIDTAKQFF.

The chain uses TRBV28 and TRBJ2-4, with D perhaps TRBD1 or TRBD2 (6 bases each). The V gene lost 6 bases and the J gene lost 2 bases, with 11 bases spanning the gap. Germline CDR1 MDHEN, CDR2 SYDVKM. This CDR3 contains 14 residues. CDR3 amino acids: CASSGGGTKNIQYF. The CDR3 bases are TGTGCCAGCAGCGGAGGGGGGACCAAAAACATTCAGTACTTC.

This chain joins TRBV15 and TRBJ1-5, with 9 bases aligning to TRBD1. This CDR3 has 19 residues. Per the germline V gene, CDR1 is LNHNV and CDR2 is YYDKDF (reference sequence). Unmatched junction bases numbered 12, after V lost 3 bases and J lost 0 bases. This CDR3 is CATSRDTGTGPISNQPQHF. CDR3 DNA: TGTGCCACCAGCAGGGACACCGGGACAGGGCCCATTAGCAATCAGCCCCAGCATTTT.

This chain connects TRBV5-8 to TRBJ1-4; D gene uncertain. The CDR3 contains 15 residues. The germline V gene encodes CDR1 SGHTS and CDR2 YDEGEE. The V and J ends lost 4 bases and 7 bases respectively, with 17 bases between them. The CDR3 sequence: CASSQADARGEKLFF. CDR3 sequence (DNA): TGTGCCAGCAGCCAGGCGGACGCTCGCGGTGAAAAACTGTTTTTT.

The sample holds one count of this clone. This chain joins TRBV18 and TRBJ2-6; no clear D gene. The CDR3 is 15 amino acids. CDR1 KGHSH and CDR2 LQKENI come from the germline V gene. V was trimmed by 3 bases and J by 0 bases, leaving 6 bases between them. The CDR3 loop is CASSPSYSGANVLTF. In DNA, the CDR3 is TGTGCCAGCTCACCCTCCTACTCTGGGGCCAACGTCCTGACTTTC. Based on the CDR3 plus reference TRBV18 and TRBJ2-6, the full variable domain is NAGVMQNPRHLVRRRGQEARLRCSPMKGHSHVYWYRQLPEEGLKFMVYLQKENIIDESGMPKERFSAEFPKEGPSILRIQQVVRGDSAAYFCASSPSYSGANVLTFGAGSRLTVL.

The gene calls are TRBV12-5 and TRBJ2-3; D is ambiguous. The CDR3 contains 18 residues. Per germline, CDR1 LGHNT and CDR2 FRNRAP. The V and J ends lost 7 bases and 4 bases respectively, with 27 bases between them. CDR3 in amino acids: CASVFTPDGSAWADTQYF. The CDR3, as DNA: TGTGCTAGTGTTTTCACACCGGACGGATCTGCATGGGCAGATACGCAGTATTTT.